This is a list of T cell receptor beta chains from one sample in a study of T-cell memory formation after mild COVID-19. Each CDR3 protein gets one entry after TCRdb re-called the 5' RACE reads with MiXCR. This sample yields 550,000 to 600,000 distinct CDR3 sequences, of which 17% are seen a single time; around 7.8% belongs to the top ten. Sequencing was done on a sample of PBMCs or a T cell subset sorted from them (not recorded which). These receptors originate from an adult woman who had mild COVID-19 (a few samples of this study predate the infection). Cell type and time point are not known. CDR3s include the opening cysteine and the closing phenylalanine or tryptophan. Fields, in order: J gene, V gene, CDR3 protein.

j_gene: TRBJ1-2; v_gene: TRBV14; CDR3aa: CASSQREHYGYTF
j_gene: TRBJ2-2; v_gene: TRBV19; CDR3aa: CASSIGGQRAGELFF
j_gene: TRBJ2-1; v_gene: TRBV3-1; CDR3aa: CASTWRNEQFF
j_gene: TRBJ2-7; v_gene: TRBV12-3/TRBV12-4; CDR3aa: CASSLWSHEQYF
j_gene: TRBJ2-2; v_gene: TRBV30; CDR3aa: CAWSGGAGELFF
j_gene: TRBJ2-3; v_gene: TRBV7-2; CDR3aa: CASSSFGTDTQYF
j_gene: TRBJ2-7; v_gene: TRBV29-1; CDR3aa: CSVEEVTTDRDYEQYF
j_gene: TRBJ2-3; v_gene: TRBV7-2; CDR3aa: CASSLRTKDTQYF
j_gene: TRBJ2-7; v_gene: TRBV3-1; CDR3aa: CASSVGGAYEQYF
j_gene: TRBJ2-1; v_gene: TRBV6-5; CDR3aa: CASSPPGQGIYEQFF
j_gene: TRBJ2-5; v_gene: TRBV7-8; CDR3aa: CASSARRLGETQYF
j_gene: TRBJ1-2; v_gene: TRBV20-1; CDR3aa: CSAPGPGGYTF
j_gene: TRBJ1-1; v_gene: TRBV12-3/TRBV12-4; CDR3aa: CASSPNTEAFF
j_gene: TRBJ1-3; v_gene: TRBV7-8; CDR3aa: CASSFRDTVSGNTIYF
j_gene: TRBJ2-7; v_gene: TRBV24-1; CDR3aa: CATSPTRAPYEQYF
j_gene: TRBJ2-5; v_gene: TRBV29-1; CDR3aa: CSVGSGTRQETQYF
j_gene: TRBJ2-7; v_gene: TRBV27; CDR3aa: CASSLLAGGGEQYF
j_gene: TRBJ1-2; v_gene: TRBV3-1; CDR3aa: CASSQGQPCVYTF
j_gene: TRBJ2-1; v_gene: TRBV15; CDR3aa: CAIARLAGAEAYNEQFF
j_gene: TRBJ2-7; v_gene: TRBV20-1; CDR3aa: CSARSPGTFIYEQYF
j_gene: TRBJ2-7; v_gene: TRBV5-5; CDR3aa: CASSHGGGLAGYEQYF
j_gene: TRBJ2-1; v_gene: TRBV14; CDR3aa: CASSRKPGLAGDEQFF
j_gene: TRBJ1-4; v_gene: TRBV19; CDR3aa: CASRTTGNEKLFF
j_gene: TRBJ2-1; v_gene: TRBV3-1; CDR3aa: CATRASGEYNEQFF
j_gene: TRBJ2-7; v_gene: TRBV5-1; CDR3aa: CASSSAGTVGSYEQYF
j_gene: TRBJ2-5; v_gene: TRBV6-6; CDR3aa: CASSYQSKIQETQYF
j_gene: TRBJ2-1; v_gene: TRBV7-9; CDR3aa: CASSLGTGYPSSYNEQFF
j_gene: TRBJ2-3; v_gene: TRBV5-1; CDR3aa: CASSWTSDTDTQYF
j_gene: TRBJ1-5; v_gene: TRBV27; CDR3aa: CASSAGAGTSNQPQHF
j_gene: TRBJ1-3; v_gene: TRBV7-9; CDR3aa: CASSRGMALSSGNTIYF
j_gene: TRBJ1-1; v_gene: TRBV4-3; CDR3aa: CASSLFQGGATEAFF
j_gene: TRBJ1-2; v_gene: TRBV16; CDR3aa: CASSQQGEGGYTF
j_gene: TRBJ2-5; v_gene: TRBV9; CDR3aa: CASSVGTSLAGIETQYF
j_gene: TRBJ1-6; v_gene: TRBV12-3/TRBV12-4; CDR3aa: CASRLNLGRVPSPLHF
j_gene: TRBJ1-2; v_gene: TRBV4-1; CDR3aa: CASSQDLNGARGYTF
j_gene: TRBJ2-5; v_gene: TRBV29-1; CDR3aa: CSVEAPGLGSAKETQYF
j_gene: TRBJ2-4; v_gene: TRBV6-5; CDR3aa: CASSYSKVASGVVAKNIQYF
j_gene: TRBJ2-7; v_gene: TRBV5-1; CDR3aa: CASSLDFAGTGGTYEQYF
j_gene: TRBJ1-2; v_gene: TRBV5-5; CDR3aa: CASAEGDSTDYGYTF
j_gene: TRBJ2-7; v_gene: TRBV6-5; CDR3aa: CASSYSKGSKYEQYF
j_gene: TRBJ1-1; v_gene: TRBV6-2/TRBV6-3; CDR3aa: CASSYTGGTEAFF
j_gene: TRBJ2-5; v_gene: TRBV13; CDR3aa: CASSLGIAEAGETQYF
j_gene: TRBJ2-1; v_gene: TRBV2; CDR3aa: CASSASRAGRRNEQFF
j_gene: TRBJ2-7; v_gene: TRBV7-9; CDR3aa: CATAERDYEQYF
j_gene: TRBJ1-5; v_gene: TRBV6-2/TRBV6-3; CDR3aa: CASTSPVLGSQPQHF
j_gene: TRBJ2-7; v_gene: TRBV6-2/TRBV6-3; CDR3aa: CASILRGSGTYEQYF
j_gene: TRBJ2-1; v_gene: TRBV9; CDR3aa: CASSPTSGFYNEQFF
j_gene: TRBJ2-2; v_gene: TRBV7-9; CDR3aa: CASSPLGERELELFF